This TCR beta chain was profiled in a study of identifying expanded T cells in peripheral blood. General study findings and limits: Over two and four weeks, about 15 and 18 clones changed, versus approximately 1.2 between replicates.

Collection occurred without any documented infections or immune events in donors. With respect to this clone: Its specificity is unknown.

Trimming removed 0 bases from V and 1 base from J; junction bases left unmatched: 6. The CDR3 runs to 17 residues. Germline lookup yields CDR1 SGHRS and CDR2 YFSETQ. The method was immunoSEQ multiplex PCR; TCRdb's version includes in-frame clones alone and lacks a portion of them. The repertoire has some 100,000 clones, 88% of them found once; the top ten carry roughly 6%. The V gene is TRBV5-1, the J gene TRBJ1-1; 10 bases are a match to TRBD1. The sequenced sample consisted of blood. The source of this sequence is a person aged 18-70 years in good health. CDR3 coding DNA: TGCGCCAGCAGCTTGGCTGGGACAGGGGAATCGAACACTGAAGCTTTCTTT. Translation gives CASSLAGTGESNTEAFF.